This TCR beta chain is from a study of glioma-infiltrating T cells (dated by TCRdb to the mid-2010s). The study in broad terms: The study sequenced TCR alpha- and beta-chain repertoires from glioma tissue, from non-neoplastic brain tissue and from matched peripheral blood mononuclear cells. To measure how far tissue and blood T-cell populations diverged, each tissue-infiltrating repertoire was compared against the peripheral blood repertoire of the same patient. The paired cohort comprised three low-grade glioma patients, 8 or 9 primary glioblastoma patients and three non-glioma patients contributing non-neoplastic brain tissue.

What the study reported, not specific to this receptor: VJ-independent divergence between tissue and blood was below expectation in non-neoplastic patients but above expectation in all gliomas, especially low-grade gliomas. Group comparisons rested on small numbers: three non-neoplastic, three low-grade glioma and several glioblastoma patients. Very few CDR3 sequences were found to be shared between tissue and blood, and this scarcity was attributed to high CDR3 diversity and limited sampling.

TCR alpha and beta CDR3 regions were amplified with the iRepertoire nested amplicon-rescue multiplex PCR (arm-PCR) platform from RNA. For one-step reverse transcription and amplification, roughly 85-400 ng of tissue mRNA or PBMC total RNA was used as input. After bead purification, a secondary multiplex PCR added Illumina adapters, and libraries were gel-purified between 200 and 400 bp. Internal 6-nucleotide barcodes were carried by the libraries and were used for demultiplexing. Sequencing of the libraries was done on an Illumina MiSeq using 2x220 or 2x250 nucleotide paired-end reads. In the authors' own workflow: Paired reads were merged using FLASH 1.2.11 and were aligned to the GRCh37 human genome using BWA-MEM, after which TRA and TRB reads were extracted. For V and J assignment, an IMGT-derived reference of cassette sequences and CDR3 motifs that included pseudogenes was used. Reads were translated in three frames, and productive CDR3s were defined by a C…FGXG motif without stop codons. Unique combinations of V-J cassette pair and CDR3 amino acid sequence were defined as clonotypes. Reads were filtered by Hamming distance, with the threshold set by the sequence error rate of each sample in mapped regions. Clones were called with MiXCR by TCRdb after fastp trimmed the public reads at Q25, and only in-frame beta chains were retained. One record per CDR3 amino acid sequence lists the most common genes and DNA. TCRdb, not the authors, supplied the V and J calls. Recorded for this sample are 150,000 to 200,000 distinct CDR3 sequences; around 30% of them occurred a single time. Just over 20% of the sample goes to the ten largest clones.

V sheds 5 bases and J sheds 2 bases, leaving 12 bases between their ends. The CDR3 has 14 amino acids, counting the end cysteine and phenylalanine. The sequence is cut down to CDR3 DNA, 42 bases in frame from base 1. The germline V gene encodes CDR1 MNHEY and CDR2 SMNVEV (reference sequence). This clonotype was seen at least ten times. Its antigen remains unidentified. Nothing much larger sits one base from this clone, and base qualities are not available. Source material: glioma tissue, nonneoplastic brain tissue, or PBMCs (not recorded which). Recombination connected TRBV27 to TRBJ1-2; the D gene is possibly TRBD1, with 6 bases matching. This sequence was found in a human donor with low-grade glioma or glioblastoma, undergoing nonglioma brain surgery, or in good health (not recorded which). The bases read TGTGCCAGCAGTGAGGGAGGACAGAACTATGGCTACACCTTC. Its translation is CASSEGGQNYGYTF.